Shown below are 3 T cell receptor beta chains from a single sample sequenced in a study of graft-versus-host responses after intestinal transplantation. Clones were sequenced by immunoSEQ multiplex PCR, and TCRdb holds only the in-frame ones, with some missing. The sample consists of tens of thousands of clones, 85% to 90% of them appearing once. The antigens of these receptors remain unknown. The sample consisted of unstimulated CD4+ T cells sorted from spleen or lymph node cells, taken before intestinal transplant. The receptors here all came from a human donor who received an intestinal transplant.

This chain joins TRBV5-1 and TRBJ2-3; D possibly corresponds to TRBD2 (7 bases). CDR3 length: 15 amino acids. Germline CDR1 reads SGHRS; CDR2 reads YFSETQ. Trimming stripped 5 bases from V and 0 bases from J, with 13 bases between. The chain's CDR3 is CASSSAGASTDTQYF. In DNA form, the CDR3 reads TGCGCCAGCAGTAGCGCGGGGGCCAGCACAGATACGCAGTATTTT.

The chain's CDR3 is CASSLGGGSGNTIYF. The CDR3 DNA follows: TGCGCCAGCAGCTTGGGGGGAGGCTCTGGAAACACCATATATTTT. The chain joins TRBV5-1 to TRBJ1-3; no definite D call. V was trimmed by 0 bases and J by 0 bases, leaving 7 bases between them. Germline CDR1 is SGHRS and CDR2 is YFSETQ. CDR3 size: 15 residues.

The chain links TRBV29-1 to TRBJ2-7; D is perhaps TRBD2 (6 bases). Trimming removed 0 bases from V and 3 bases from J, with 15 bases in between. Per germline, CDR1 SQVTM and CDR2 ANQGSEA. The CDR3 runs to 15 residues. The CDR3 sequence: CSVEDWQGGSYEQYF. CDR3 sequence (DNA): TGCAGCGTTGAAGATTGGCAGGGAGGAAGCTACGAGCAGTACTTC.